The 3 T cell receptor beta chains listed next were all sequenced from one sample in a study of blood T cell repertoires in COVID-19. Libraries were prepared by immunoSEQ multiplex PCR; TCRdb keeps only in-frame clonotypes and omits some of them. The data contain tens of thousands of clones, roughly 72% of them singletons. Material: peripheral blood. The receptors stem from a man in his sixties or seventies with acute or convalescent COVID-19.

The chain employs TRBV12-3 or TRBV12-4 and TRBJ2-7; D remains unclear. Deletions cut 6 bases from V and 3 bases from J, with 6 bases between. There are 11 residues in the CDR3. CDR3 sequence reads: CASSPGYEQYF. The CDR3 DNA reads as TGTGCCAGCAGCCCCGGCTACGAGCAGTACTTC.

Here the CDR3 reads CASSPGILNQPQHF. As DNA, the CDR3 is TGTGCCAGCAGCCCCGGGATCCTCAATCAGCCCCAGCATTTT. The chain links TRBV6-6 to TRBJ1-5; D call uncertain. Trimming took 6 bases from V and 3 from J, leaving 12 bases between them. Germline CDR1 reads MNHNY; CDR2 reads SVGAGI (reference sequence). The CDR3 consists of 14 residues.

The CDR3 sequence is CSVATQLGGAGYGYTF. CDR3 in DNA: TGCAGCGTCGCAACTCAATTAGGGGGAGCAGGGTATGGCTACACCTTC. The V and J genes are TRBV29-1 and TRBJ1-2; maybe TRBD1 (6 bases). Germline lookup yields CDR1 SQVTM and CDR2 ANQGSEA. The CDR3 runs 16 residues. V lost 6 bases and J 5 bases, leaving 25 bases between the germline ends.